Detailed here is one TCR beta chain. The data were obtained in a study of control samples from healthy donors and cancer patients. Profiling relied on immunoSEQ multiplex PCR, and the TCRdb table lists in-frame clones only, not all of them. Of about 120,000 clones listed, 85% to 95% are singletons. Trimming left V 2 bases short and J 4 bases short, with 9 bases between. Germline V gives CDR1 MNHEY, CDR2 SMNVEV (reference sequence). The CDR3 loop spans 15 amino acids. What was sequenced was blood. The TCR originated in a man aged 25 to 40 in good health. This chain connects TRBV27 to TRBJ1-6; D might be TRBD1 (5 bases). The CDR3, as DNA: TGTGCCAGCAGTTTAACAGGACCTTATAATTCACCCCTCCACTTT. Amino acids: CASSLTGPYNSPLHF.